This T cell receptor beta chain was retrieved from a study of shared clonotypes between healthy human individuals. Study conclusions and caveats: Only a few donors were included, so the genetic and exposure-history diversity represented was limited.

TCRdb keeps only in-frame clones here, not all; method: immunoSEQ multiplex PCR. The sample has 900,000 to 1,200,000 clones; 75% to 85% are singletons. Remarks on this clone: Its antigen remains unknown.

V shed 4 bases and J shed 1 base, with 12 bases lying between them. Germline V CDR1 and CDR2: SGHDT, YYEEEE. This CDR3 has 15 amino acids. This receptor was taken from a man between 18 and 29 years old in good health. Some clones in this sample may be carry-over from other donors' samples. The rearrangement uses TRBV5-6 and TRBJ1-5; D is uncertain. The sample comprised memory CD4+ T cells from PBMCs. Subset defined: CD45RA-negative fraction. The CDR3 DNA reads as TGTGCCAGCAGCCCCGGGTGGAACAGCAATCAGCCCCAGCATTTT. As protein: CASSPGWNSNQPQHF.